These 13 T cell receptor beta chains came from one sample sequenced in a study of blood T cell repertoires in COVID-19. Profiled with immunoSEQ multiplex PCR; TCRdb holds only in-frame clones, not every one. The sample consists of over 100,000 clones, 80% to 95% of them appearing once. Sequenced: peripheral blood. These TCRs come from a young man with acute or convalescent COVID-19.

The V and J genes are TRBV18 and TRBJ1-2; D might be TRBD1 (5 bases). Germline V gene lookup returns CDR1 KGHSH and CDR2 LQKENI. Trimming stripped 4 bases from V and 5 bases from J, with 17 bases between. This CDR3 has 15 residues. CDR3 sequence (DNA): TGTGCCAGCTCACTGGAAGGGACTGCGAAGTATGGCTACACCTTC. Its translation is CASSLEGTAKYGYTF.

The gene calls are TRBV19 and TRBJ1-1; 9 nucleotides line up with TRBD1. The CDR3 is made up of 14 amino acids. Trimming removed 2 bases from V and 6 bases from J; junction bases left unmatched: 4. In germline, CDR1 is LNHDA, CDR2 SQIVND (reference sequence). The CDR3 bases are TGTGCCAGTAGTATAACCGACAGGGGGGCTGAAGCTTTCTTT. This sequence encodes CASSITDRGAEAFF.

The genes are TRBV7-2 and TRBJ2-5; the match to TRBD1 covers 8 bases. Germline CDR1 is SGHTA and CDR2 is FQGNSA. J gave up 1 base and V 5 bases, and 9 bases lay outside the gene matches. This CDR3 spans 16 amino acids. DNA for the CDR3: TGTGCCAGCAGCCAAGGTCGAACAGGGGGCCAAGAGACCCAGTACTTC. Translating it yields CASSQGRTGGQETQYF.

J is TRBJ1-1 and V is TRBV30, with D maybe TRBD1 (5 bases). V lost 4 bases and J lost 0, with 9 bases in between. Germline V lookup: CDR1 GTSNPN, CDR2 SVGIG (reference sequence). This CDR3 has 13 amino acids. The CDR3 nucleotides read TGTGCCTGGAACTTACAGGTGAACACTGAAGCTTTCTTT. Its translation is CAWNLQVNTEAFF. The full variable domain, with the rest looked up from reference TRBV30 and TRBJ1-1, is SQTIHQWPATLVQPVGSPLSLECTVEGTSNPNLYWYRQAAGRGLQLLFYSVGIGQISSEVPQNLSASRPQDRQFILSSKKLLLSDSGFYLCAWNLQVNTEAFFGQGTRLTVV.

The chain has TRBV5-1 and TRBJ1-1; 9 positions agree with TRBD1. The CDR3 sequence is 15 residues long. Germline lookup yields CDR1 SGHRS and CDR2 YFSETQ. V gave up 2 bases and J gave up 3 bases; unmatched junction bases: 5. The CDR3 DNA follows: TGCGCCAGCAGCTTACAGGGGGCTTTGTACACTGAAGCTTTCTTT. Its protein is CASSLQGALYTEAFF.

The rearrangement uses TRBV7-2 and TRBJ1-2; D is uncertain. The CDR3 is 16 amino acids. Trimming shortened V by 5 bases and J by 6 bases, and 22 bases separated the two germline ends. In germline, CDR1 is SGHTA, CDR2 FQGNSA. CDR3 in amino acids: CASSPQVGEGVHGYTF. DNA for the CDR3: TGTGCCAGCAGCCCTCAAGTTGGAGAGGGAGTGCATGGCTACACCTTC. Combining the CDR3 with reference TRBV7-2 and TRBJ1-2 gives the whole variable domain GAGVSQSPSNKVTEKGKDVELRCDPISGHTALYWYRQSLGQGLEFLIYFQGNSAPDKSGLPSDRFSAERTGGSVSTLTIQRTQQEDSAVYLCASSPQVGEGVHGYTFGSGTRLTVV.

J is TRBJ1-3 and V is TRBV6-5; possible D gene TRBD1, 5 bases. The germline CDR1 and CDR2 sequences are MNHEY and SVGAGI. The V gene lost 10 bases and the J gene lost 2 bases, with 12 bases spanning the gap. The CDR3 is 13 residues long. CDR3 bases: TGTGCCACCAAATCAGGGCCTGGAAACACCATATATTTT. Its protein is CATKSGPGNTIYF.

V usage is TRBV12-3 or TRBV12-4 and J usage is TRBJ2-7; perhaps TRBD2 as D (6 bases). The CDR3 contains 13 residues. Trimming removed 6 bases from V and 4 bases from J, with 13 bases in between. The CDR3 here is CASRPGLAYEQYF. The CDR3 DNA is TGTGCCAGCAGACCGGGACTGGCTTACGAGCAGTACTTC.

The chain employs TRBV6-1 and TRBJ1-2; D is unclear. The CDR3 loop spans 14 amino acids. Germline V gene sequence: CDR1 MNHNS, CDR2 SASEGT. Trimming took 3 bases from V and 3 from J, leaving 11 bases between them. CDR3 residues: CASSETGEDYGYTF. Here the CDR3 DNA reads TGTGCCAGCAGTGAGACGGGAGAGGACTATGGCTACACCTTC.

The chain recombines TRBV5-4 with TRBJ1-1, with D maybe TRBD1 (5 bases). CDR1 and CDR2 from the germline V gene are SGHNT and YYREEE (reference sequence). Trimming stripped 1 base from V and 0 bases from J, with 10 bases between. The CDR3 is 15 residues long. Written as DNA, the CDR3 is TGTGCCAGCAGCTTGCCCAGGGAGGTGAACACTGAAGCTTTCTTT. This codes for CASSLPREVNTEAFF.

This chain uses TRBV6-1 with TRBJ1-3; D is undetermined. The length of the CDR3 is 15 residues. Trimming shortened V by 2 bases and J by 3 bases, and 11 bases separated the two germline ends. Germline CDR1 is MNHNS and CDR2 is SASEGT. The CDR3 DNA follows: TGTGCCAGCAGTGAACTAGAGGGATATGGAAACACCATATATTTT. Translated: CASSELEGYGNTIYF.

J is TRBJ2-1 and V is TRBV12-2; the table's D call, TRBD2, was not checked against the DNA. TRBV12-2 is reported as a pseudogene. The CDR3 has 21 residues. In nucleotides, the CDR3 is TGTGCAAGTCGCTCGTCCCCAAATATAATACGGACGGAAATGCCGGGGGATGAGCAGTTCTTC. It is translated as CASRSSPNIIRTEMPGDEQFF.

CDR3 DNA: TGTGCCAGCAACAGGGACAAACAAGAGACCCAGTACTTC. It encodes CASNRDKQETQYF. The rearrangement joins TRBV2 to TRBJ2-5, with a weak D call TRBD1 (6 bases). Trimming removed 7 bases at V and 2 bases at J, with 11 bases between. There are 13 residues in the CDR3. The germline V gene has CDR1 SNHLY and CDR2 FYNNEI.